The rows below give T cell receptor beta chains drawn from one sample of a study of STAT5B mutations in CD4+ large granular lymphocyte leukemia. The table came from immunoSEQ multiplex PCR; TCRdb's copy has only in-frame clones and leaves some out. This table has about 33,000 clones, around 81% appearing once. Sequencing used CD4+ T cells from blood buffy coats. These receptor sequences come from a human donor in good health. The CDR3 runs from the conserved cysteine through the conserved F or W. D genes are given only for firm matches. Clone size is given for some rows only: seen once, a few or many times, or a class if the clone is expanded.

TRBJ2-2 | - | TRBD1 | TRBV13 | TGTGCCAGCAGCTCAAGGACAGGGGGAATCGGGGAGCTGTTTTTT | CASSSRTGGIGELFF
TRBJ1-2 | - | TRBD1 | TRBV6-6 | TGTGCCAGCAGCTCGGGACAGGGGGGGGGCTACACCTTC | CASSSGQGGGYTF
TRBJ2-5 | - | TRBD2 | TRBV28 | TGTGCCAGCAGTTTAAAGGAGAGCGGGAGGAGGGAGACCCAGTACTTC | CASSLKESGRRETQYF
TRBJ2-7 | - | - | TRBV6-5 | TGTGCCAGCAGTTCGCGGGGCTACGAGCAGTACTTC | CASSSRGYEQYF
TRBJ2-5 | - | TRBD2 | TRBV5-6 | TGTGCCAGCAGCTCCTTAGCGGGAGGGCCAGGGGAGACCCAGTACTTC | CASSSLAGGPGETQYF
TRBJ2-5 | - | - | TRBV7-7 | TGTGCCAGCAGCTTAGGAGCGGCAGCCCAAGAGACCCAGTACTTC | CASSLGAAAQETQYF
TRBJ1-1 | once | TRBD1 | TRBV18 | TGTGCCAGCTCATCTCGAGAGGGGGCCATGAACACTGAAGCTTTCTTT | CASSSREGAMNTEAFF
TRBJ2-7 | - | TRBD1 | TRBV10-1 | TGCGCCAGCAGTGCCACCGGGACAGGGGCCTTGGAGCAGTACTTC | CASSATGTGALEQYF
TRBJ1-1 | - | - | TRBV7-2 | TGTGCCAGCAGCTCGACGGGGAACACTGAAGCTTTCTTT | CASSSTGNTEAFF
TRBJ2-7 | - | TRBD1 | TRBV29-1 | TGCAGCGTTGAAGCAGGGGGACAGTCCTACGAGCAGTACTTC | CSVEAGGQSYEQYF
TRBJ2-3 | - | - | TRBV7-3 | TGTGCCAGCAGCTTAAGTGCGACAGATACGCAGTATTTT | CASSLSATDTQYF
TRBJ1-2 | few | - | TRBV28 | TGTGCCAGCAGTTTAGACGGCTATGGCTACACCTTC | CASSLDGYGYTF
TRBJ1-2 | - | - | TRBV29-1 | TGCAGCGTTGAAGATGTGGAGACAATTAACTATGGCTACACCTTC | CSVEDVETINYGYTF
TRBJ2-7 | - | TRBD2 | TRBV29-1 | TGCAGCGTCCTTAAACTAGCGGGGCGGACCTACGAGCAGTACTTC | CSVLKLAGRTYEQYF
TRBJ2-5 | - | TRBD1 | TRBV27 | TGTGCCAGCAGTTCCAAACCCCACAGGGGGGAAGAGACCCAGTACTTC | CASSSKPHRGEETQYF
TRBJ2-7 | - | - | TRBV10-3 | TGTGCCATCAGTTCTCCTCAGCCGAAGAGCTCCTACGAGCAGTACTTC | CAISSPQPKSSYEQYF
TRBJ2-1 | - | TRBD2 | TRBV7-2 | TGTGCCAGCAGCTCCGCCACTAGCGGGAATATCAATGAGCAGTTCTTC | CASSSATSGNINEQFF
TRBJ2-2 | - | TRBD1 | TRBV18 | TGTGCCAGCTCACCAAGGACAGGACCGAACACCGGGGAGCTGTTTTTT | CASSPRTGPNTGELFF
TRBJ2-2 | - | - | TRBV18 | TGTGCCAGCTCACCTAACGGACTAACCCTAGGCGGGGAGCTGTTTTTT | CASSPNGLTLGGELFF
TRBJ2-1 | - | TRBD2 | TRBV27 | TGTGCCAGCAGTTTACTCCCCGCTAGCGGGAGGACGTACAATGAGCAGTTCTTC | CASSLLPASGRTYNEQFF
TRBJ1-3 | few | - | TRBV7-6 | TGTGCCAGCAGCTCTGAAAACAGTCCCAGCTCTGGAAACACCATATATTTT | CASSSENSPSSGNTIYF
TRBJ1-1 | - | - | TRBV18 | TGTGCCAGCTCACCACCCCCCGCAACGGAAGCTTTCTTT | CASSPPPATEAFF
TRBJ2-5 | - | - | TRBV7-9 | TGTGCCAGCAGCTTAGTTAGCGGCCAAGAGACCCAGTACTTC | CASSLVSGQETQYF
TRBJ2-7 | - | - | TRBV2 | TGTGCCAGCAGTGGTCAGGCGCGTAGGGAGCAGTACTTC | CASSGQARREQYF
TRBJ1-1 | - | - | TRBV28 | TGTGCCAGCAGTCTCCAATCTGAAGCTTTCTTT | CASSLQSEAFF
TRBJ1-2 | - | TRBD1 | TRBV19 | TGTGCCAGTAGTATGTCCCGGGACAGGATGTCCTACACCTTC | CASSMSRDRMSYTF
TRBJ2-7 | - | TRBD2 | TRBV27 | TGTGCCAGCAGTTTATCTGGGAGTAGCGGGAGAAAATACGAGCAGTACTTC | CASSLSGSSGRKYEQYF
TRBJ1-1 | - | TRBD1 | TRBV30 | TGTGCCTGGAGTGTCGGGACAGGGACGGCTGAAGCTTTCTTT | CAWSVGTGTAEAFF
TRBJ2-7 | - | - | TRBV6-6 | TGTGCCAGCAGTTACGCCGGAGACTCTTACGAGCAGTACTTC | CASSYAGDSYEQYF
TRBJ2-7 | once | TRBD2 | TRBV6-5 | TGTGCCAGCAGTTACGGGCCGGGACTAGCGGCCTACGAGCAGTACTTC | CASSYGPGLAAYEQYF
TRBJ2-1 | - | - | TRBV10-2 | TGCGCCAGCAGGAACTACAATGAGCAGTTCTTC | CASRNYNEQFF
TRBJ2-3 | - | - | TRBV25-1 | TGTGCCGGCTCCACGGGAGATGCAGATACGCAGTATTTT | CAGSTGDADTQYF